The following is a TCR beta chain sequence with its context. Per the original data handling: It was from reference gene primer amplification that nucleated cell counts were estimated. Here immunoSEQ multiplex PCR was the method, and the copy in TCRdb shows in-frame clones only, minus some. V and J calls and clone size are as listed in that table; D and trimming were resolved from the DNA. Of about 78,000 clones listed, roughly nine tenths are singletons. This entry comes from a study of blood T cell repertoires in COVID-19. Study information: Material from acute and convalescent COVID-19 was sourced from the United States, Italy and Spain.

The CDR3 contains 13 residues. Germline V CDR1 and CDR2: LNHDA, SQIVND (reference sequence). V was clipped by 1 base and J by 4 bases, with 5 bases between them. This rearrangement joins TRBV19 to TRBJ1-5; no clear D gene. The sequenced sample consisted of peripheral blood. The origin of this receptor is a man in his fifties with active or convalescent COVID-19. The CDR3 sequence is CASSIALNQPQHF. In DNA form, the CDR3 reads TGTGCCAGTAGTATAGCCCTTAATCAGCCCCAGCATTTT. Full variable domain (missing parts from reference TRBV19 and TRBJ1-5): DGGITQSPKYLFRKEGQNVTLSCEQNLNHDAMYWYRQDPGQGLRLIYYSQIVNDFQKGDIAEGYSVSREKKESFPLTVTSAQKNPTAFYLCASSIALNQPQHFGDGTRLSIL.